Listed here are 28 T cell receptor beta chains from one sample, sequenced in a study of early stage breast cancer tumors. Sequencing used immunoSEQ multiplex PCR; TCRdb keeps in-frame clones, though not all of them. The data show about 14,000 clones, approximately 84% seen once. The sequencing input was normal breast tissue next to the tumor. The receptors originated from a person aged 30-39 years with breast cancer.

The rearrangement links TRBV21-1 to TRBJ2-7; whether TRBD1, the table's D call, matches the DNA was not checked. TRBV21-1 is termed a pseudogene. This CDR3 comprises 15 residues. The CDR3 coding sequence is TGTGCCAGCACCCTAACCGGGACAGGGCCCTACGAGCAGTACTTC. Translating gives CASTLTGTGPYEQYF.

This chain uses TRBV5-1 with TRBJ2-1; TRBD1 agrees at 7 bases. The CDR3 runs to 14 residues. Germline lookup yields CDR1 SGHRS and CDR2 YFSETQ. Trimming cost V 6 bases and J 5 bases; bases outside gene matches: 8. The CDR3 sequence is CASTPGTANNEQFF. In nucleotides, the CDR3 is TGCGCCAGCACCCCCGGGACAGCTAACAATGAGCAGTTCTTC.

The chain has TRBV15 and TRBJ2-2; 13 nucleotides line up with TRBD2. Germline assignment: CDR1 LNHNV and CDR2 YYDKDF (reference sequence). V trimming: 2 bases; J trimming: 0 bases; junction bases outside the gene matches: 6. The CDR3 has 19 residues. CDR3 protein: CATSRLGLAGTANTGELFF. CDR3 sequence (DNA): TGTGCCACCAGCAGATTGGGACTAGCGGGGACGGCGAACACCGGGGAGCTGTTTTTT.

The gene calls are TRBV11-1 and TRBJ2-2, with TRBD1 matching 9 bases. Germline V CDR1 and CDR2: SGHAT, FQDESV (reference sequence). Losses at the gene ends were 2 bases for V and 4 bases for J; bases not matched to a gene: 8. The CDR3 sequence is 17 residues long. The CDR3 DNA follows: TGTGCCAGCAGCTTACCCCGGGACAGGGCAGGCACCGGGGAGCTGTTTTTT. Residues: CASSLPRDRAGTGELFF.

The chain joins TRBV6-6 to TRBJ2-7; 10 bases match TRBD2. The CDR3 consists of 15 residues. CDR1 is MNHNY and CDR2 is SVGAGI in the germline V gene (reference sequence). V lost 7 bases, J lost 4 bases, and 10 bases stayed unmatched. As DNA, the CDR3 is TGTGCCAGCATTCGTTCCGGGACTAGCGTGTACGAGCAGTACTTC. This translates into CASIRSGTSVYEQYF.

The gene calls are TRBV9 and TRBJ1-3; D might be TRBD1 (6 bases). CDR1 and CDR2 (germline): SGDLS, YYNGEE. V lost 2 bases, J lost 0 bases, and 15 bases lay in between. The CDR3 covers 17 residues. The CDR3 is CASSVLAEGGSGNTIYF. CDR3 DNA: TGTGCCAGCAGCGTCCTAGCAGAGGGGGGCTCTGGAAACACCATATATTTT.

This chain connects TRBV28 to TRBJ2-1; 14 bases are a match to TRBD2. The germline gives CDR1 MDHEN, CDR2 SYDVKM. The CDR3 has 16 residues. Trimming cost V 5 bases and J 7 bases; bases outside gene matches: 7. CDR3 nucleotide sequence: TGTGCCAGCAGTCAGAGGACTAGCGGGAGGAAGAATGAGCAGTTCTTC. Residues: CASSQRTSGRKNEQFF.

The CDR3 sequence is CASGPDDNQPQHF. The CDR3 DNA reads TGTGCCTCGGGACCCGACGACAATCAGCCCCAGCATTTT. The chain has TRBV12-5 and TRBJ1-5, with D possibly matching TRBD1 (5 bases). CDR3 size: 13 residues. The germline CDR1 and CDR2 sequences are LGHNT and FRNRAP.

CDR3 DNA sequence: TGTGCCAGTAGTTTCATAGGGGGAGGTCAGCCCCAGCATTTT. Its protein product is CASSFIGGGQPQHF. The chain links TRBV19 to TRBJ1-5; a weak D match, TRBD1 (6 bases). The CDR3 is 14 residues long. The ends were cut back, 5 bases at V and 6 bases at J, with 14 bases in the middle. CDR1 and CDR2 from the germline V gene are LNHDA and SQIVND (reference sequence).

The gene calls are TRBV6-5 and TRBJ1-1; no definite D call. The CDR3 consists of 13 residues. Per the germline V gene, CDR1 is MNHEY and CDR2 is SVGAGI. Trimming shortened V by 10 bases and J by 5 bases, and 17 bases separated the two germline ends. The CDR3 nucleotides are TGTGCCACAAGTGAGGCGATAGGGACTGAAGCTTTCTTT. Translating gives CATSEAIGTEAFF.

The rearrangement links TRBV11-2 to TRBJ1-4; D is uncertain. The CDR3 runs to 15 residues. Germline loops: CDR1 SGHAT, CDR2 FQNNGV. V was clipped by 9 bases and J by 2 bases, with 16 bases between them. In DNA, the CDR3 is TGTGCCAGTTTGAAGAACGGACTGACTAATGAAAAACTGTTTTTT. It codes for CASLKNGLTNEKLFF.

The chain couples TRBV4-3 to TRBJ1-2; D is unclear. V lost 4 bases, J lost 0 bases, and 15 bases lay in between. Germline V gene lookup returns CDR1 LGHNA and CDR2 YSLEER. The CDR3 length is 16 residues. The CDR3: CASSPWATASNYGYTF. As DNA, the CDR3 is TGCGCCAGCAGCCCCTGGGCAACGGCGTCTAACTATGGCTACACCTTC.

This sequence joins TRBV5-6 and TRBJ2-2; possibly TRBD1 for D (6 bases). CDR1 SGHDT and CDR2 YYEEEE come from the germline V gene. The CDR3 is made up of 15 amino acids. Trimming cost V 4 bases and J 2 bases, with 12 bases left between them. CDR3 nucleotides: TGTGCCAGCAGCCCCCGGGACAAAAACACCGGGGAGCTGTTTTTT. Its translation: CASSPRDKNTGELFF.

This clone was found once. The J gene is TRBJ1-5, the V gene TRBV6-6, with D possibly matching TRBD1 (6 bases). Germline lookup yields CDR1 MNHNY and CDR2 SVGAGI (reference sequence). V was shortened by 6 bases and J by 2 bases, with 14 bases between the two germline ends. The CDR3 length is 15 residues. DNA of the CDR3: TGTGCCAGCAGCCCACAGGGTCCCGGCAATCAGCCCCAGCATTTT. It translates to CASSPQGPGNQPQHF.

This clone was seen once. V is TRBV6-5 and J is TRBJ1-2, with D possibly being TRBD1 (6 bases). The CDR3 is 14 amino acids. Germline CDR1 and CDR2: MNHEY and SVGAGI. V lost 8 bases, J lost 2 bases, and 15 bases lay in between. The CDR3 loop reads CASVVDRQNYGYTF. CDR3 DNA: TGTGCCAGCGTCGTAGACAGGCAGAACTATGGCTACACCTTC.

The genes are TRBV5-1 and TRBJ2-2, with TRBD2 as a possible D gene (6 bases). V lost 6 bases to trimming and J lost 0 bases, with 15 bases between them. The CDR3 runs 16 residues. Germline V gene lookup returns CDR1 SGHRS and CDR2 YFSETQ. CDR3 sequence (DNA): TGCGCCAGCAAGACGACGACTAGTTCGAACACCGGGGAGCTGTTTTTT. The encoded protein is CASKTTTSSNTGELFF.

In its sample, this clone was seen a few times. The rearrangement uses TRBV2 and TRBJ1-2; D remains unclear. Germline assignment: CDR1 SNHLY and CDR2 FYNNEI. The germline V and J ends were trimmed by 8 bases and 7 bases, with 11 bases remaining between them. The CDR3 is made up of 11 amino acids. As DNA, the CDR3 is TGTGCCAGCTCACCTCGGAGTGGCTACACCTTC. This encodes CASSPRSGYTF.

This chain links TRBV6-1 with TRBJ2-3; D gene uncertain. The CDR3 loop spans 14 amino acids. Germline lookup yields CDR1 MNHNS and CDR2 SASEGT. The V end was cut by 1 base, the J end by 3 bases, with 8 bases between. CDR3 protein: CASSEVQATDTQYF. The CDR3 nucleotides read TGTGCCAGCAGTGAAGTTCAGGCGACAGATACGCAGTATTTT.

The sample holds one count of this clone. This rearrangement joins TRBV19 to TRBJ1-5; D is ambiguous. With 3 bases removed from V and 0 bases from J, the gap between germline ends came to 18 bases. CDR1 LNHDA and CDR2 SQIVND come from the germline V gene (reference sequence). The CDR3 length is 18 residues. As DNA, the CDR3 is TGTGCCAGTAGTATTCGCTCTTTTTTCCGAAGTAGCAATCAGCCCCAGCATTTT. Its translation: CASSIRSFFRSSNQPQHF.

This chain connects TRBV7-6 to TRBJ1-5, with a tentative D call TRBD1 (5 bases). V gave up 2 bases and J gave up 1 base, with 15 bases separating them. CDR1 is SGHVS and CDR2 is FNYEAQ in the germline V gene. This CDR3 contains 17 residues. CDR3 DNA: TGTGCCAGCAGCTTATCCCCCCCAGGGTTGAGCAATCAGCCCCAGCATTTT. This gives the protein CASSLSPPGLSNQPQHF.

The CDR3 DNA is TGTGCCAGCAGCTTACAACAGGGGAACACTGAAGCTTTCTTT. It codes for CASSLQQGNTEAFF. The rearrangement links TRBV11-2 to TRBJ1-1; D possibly corresponds to TRBD1 (6 bases). There are 14 residues in the CDR3. V was trimmed by 2 bases and J by 1 base, leaving 8 bases between them. CDR1 and CDR2 (germline): SGHAT, FQNNGV.

The genes are TRBV11-3 and TRBJ2-1; TRBD2 is a possible D gene (6 bases). The germline V and J ends were trimmed by 1 base and 0 bases, with 7 bases remaining between them. CDR1 is SGHNT and CDR2 is YENEEA in the germline V gene. CDR3 size: 15 residues. The DNA for the CDR3 is TGTGCCAGCAGCTTAGCCGGGAGCTCCTACAATGAGCAGTTCTTC. It is translated as CASSLAGSSYNEQFF.

The chain joins TRBV6-5 to TRBJ2-3, with D unresolved. V lost 4 bases and J 0 bases, leaving 5 bases between the germline ends. The CDR3 is 13 amino acids. The V gene's germline CDR1 is MNHEY and CDR2 SVGAGI. CDR3 loop: CASSFSSTDTQYF. The CDR3 coding sequence is TGTGCCAGCAGTTTTTCTAGCACAGATACGCAGTATTTT.

V and J are TRBV5-5 and TRBJ1-5; TRBD1 might be the D (5 bases). Trimming pared 2 bases from V and 0 bases from J, leaving 9 bases between. Per the germline V gene, CDR1 is SGHKS and CDR2 is YYEKEE (reference sequence). CDR3 length equals 15 residues. The DNA for the CDR3 is TGTGCCAGCAGCTTTCAGGGTTATAGCAATCAGCCCCAGCATTTT. It specifies CASSFQGYSNQPQHF.

The chain recombines TRBV2 with TRBJ1-2; 7 nucleotides match TRBD1. The V gene end was trimmed by 4 bases and the J gene end by 0 bases; junction bases not matched to a gene: 5. Germline CDR1 SNHLY, CDR2 FYNNEI. The CDR3 loop spans 15 amino acids. The CDR3 reads CASSARGQANYGYTF. In nucleotides, the CDR3 is TGTGCCAGCAGTGCAAGGGGGCAAGCTAACTATGGCTACACCTTC.

This clone was detected only a few times. The V call is TRBV6-1, the J call TRBJ2-7, with 10 bases lining up with TRBD2. The CDR3 length is 16 residues. After removal of 2 bases from V and 2 bases from J, the junction contained 6 bases not matched to a gene. Germline V gene lookup returns CDR1 MNHNS and CDR2 SASEGT. CDR3 in DNA: TGTGCCAGCAGTGAAAGCTCCAGCGGGAGGGCCTACGAGCAGTACTTC. It encodes CASSESSSGRAYEQYF.

The CDR3, as DNA: TGTGCCATCGCCCGGGACAGGGGGCTGACTAATGAAAAACTGTTTTTT. Residues: CAIARDRGLTNEKLFF. The rearrangement uses TRBV15 and TRBJ1-4; 12 bases are a match to TRBD1. Unmatched junction bases numbered 8, after V lost 10 bases and J lost 2 bases. Looked up from germline, CDR1 is LNHNV and CDR2 is YYDKDF (reference sequence). CDR3 length: 16 amino acids.

This chain uses TRBV28 with TRBJ2-7, with a possible D match to TRBD2 (6 bases). With 2 bases removed from V and 5 bases from J, the gap between germline ends came to 16 bases. The CDR3 contains 15 residues. Germline V CDR1 and CDR2: MDHEN, SYDVKM. The CDR3 protein is CASSLAGRDSHEQYF. DNA for the CDR3: TGTGCCAGCAGTTTAGCGGGGCGGGATTCTCACGAGCAGTACTTC.